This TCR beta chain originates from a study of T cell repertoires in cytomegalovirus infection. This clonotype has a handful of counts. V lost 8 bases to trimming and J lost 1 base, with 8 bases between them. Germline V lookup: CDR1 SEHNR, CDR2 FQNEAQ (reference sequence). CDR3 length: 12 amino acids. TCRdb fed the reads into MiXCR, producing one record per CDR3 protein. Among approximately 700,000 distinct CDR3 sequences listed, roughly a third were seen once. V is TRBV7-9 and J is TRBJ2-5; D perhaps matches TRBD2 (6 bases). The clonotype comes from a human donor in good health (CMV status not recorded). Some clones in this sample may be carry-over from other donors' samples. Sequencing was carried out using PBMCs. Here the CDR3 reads CASLGGQETQYF. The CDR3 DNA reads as TGTGCCAGCCTCGGGGGCCAAGAGACCCAGTACTTC. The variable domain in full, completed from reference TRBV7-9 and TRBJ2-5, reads DTGVSQNPRHKITKRGQNVTFRCDPISEHNRLYWYRQTLGQGPEFLTYFQNEAQLEKSRLLSDRFSAERPKGSFSTLEIQRTEQGDSAMYLCASLGGQETQYFGPGTRLLVL.